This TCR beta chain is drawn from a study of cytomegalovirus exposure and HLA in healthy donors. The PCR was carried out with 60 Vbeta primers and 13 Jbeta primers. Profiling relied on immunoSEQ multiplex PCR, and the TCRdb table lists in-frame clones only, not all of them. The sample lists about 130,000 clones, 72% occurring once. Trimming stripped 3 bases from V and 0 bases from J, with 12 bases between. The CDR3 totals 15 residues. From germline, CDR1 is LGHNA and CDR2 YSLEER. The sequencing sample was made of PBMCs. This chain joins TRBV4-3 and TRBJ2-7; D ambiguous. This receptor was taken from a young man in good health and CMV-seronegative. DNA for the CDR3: TGCGCCAGCAGCCAGCTATGGCAGGCCTCCTACGAGCAGTACTTC. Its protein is CASSQLWQASYEQYF.